This T cell receptor beta chain was documented in a study of CD8 T cells in ankylosing spondylitis. Study results and caveats: Researchers report that disease-linked clones proved CD8+ and relatively rare in peripheral blood.

This clonotype came up many times. Its specificity is unknown. Trimming left V 4 bases short and J 5 bases short, with 11 bases between. Looked up from germline, CDR1 is SGHAT and CDR2 is FQNNGV. The CDR3 is 13 amino acids. TCRdb called the 5' RACE reads again in MiXCR, with one record for every CDR3 protein. This table has roughly 230,000 distinct CDR3 sequences, 18% appearing once. This rearrangement joins TRBV11-2 to TRBJ1-1; no definite D call. Material: blood, either unsorted or a sorted T cell fraction (not recorded which). This sequence originates from a male donor with ankylosing spondylitis or in good health (not recorded which). The CDR3 DNA reads as TGTGCCAGCAGCTCTATGCTACTTACTGAAGCTTTCTTT. Amino acids: CASSSMLLTEAFF. The variable domain in full, completed from reference TRBV11-2 and TRBJ1-1, reads EAGVAQSPRYKIIEKRQSVAFWCNPISGHATLYWYQQILGQGPKLLIQFQNNGVVDDSQLPKDRFSAERLKGVDSTLKIQPAKLEDSAVYLCASSSMLLTEAFFGQGTRLTVV.